This T cell receptor (beta chain) was obtained from a study of T cell repertoires in cytomegalovirus infection. On the study more broadly: It can be stated that public TCR beta signatures indicated CMV infection as well as a matching HLA type. Study results and caveats: Dominating the ex vivo response were TCR beta clonotypes that were CMV-specific and HLA-C-restricted.

Germline CDR1 SGHTA, CDR2 FQGNSA. This CDR3 spans 13 amino acids. Trimming took 5 bases from V and 4 from J; bases not matched to a gene: 4. This clonotype was recorded at least ten times. What it binds is not known. TCRdb re-derived calls from the reads in MiXCR, one entry per CDR3 protein. The table has around 740,000 distinct CDR3 sequences, less than 40% seen once; the top ten hold around 2.8%. Sequencing was carried out using PBMCs. This clonotype was sampled from a human donor in good health (CMV status not recorded). Some clones in this sample may be carry-over from other donors' samples. This chain links TRBV7-2 with TRBJ1-1; TRBD1 agrees at 7 bases. CDR3 residues: CASSRGQATEAFF. In DNA, the CDR3 is TGTGCCAGCAGCCGAGGACAGGCCACTGAAGCTTTCTTT. The whole variable domain, remainder taken from reference TRBV7-2 and TRBJ1-1, is GAGVSQSPSNKVTEKGKDVELRCDPISGHTALYWYRQSLGQGLEFLIYFQGNSAPDKSGLPSDRFSAERTGGSVSTLTIQRTQQEDSAVYLCASSRGQATEAFFGQGTRLTVV.